This T cell receptor (beta chain) was retrieved from a study of cytomegalovirus exposure and HLA in healthy donors. Whole-study results and caveats: In a later analysis, V- and J-gene trimming of beta chains associated with a DCLRE1C missense variant, replicated independently. Cytomegalovirus-associated TCR beta chains were listed, numbering over 150. There were several of the most significant clusters that appeared linked to common viral pathogens in a later analysis.

The PCR used 60 Vbeta and 13 Jbeta primers. Profiling relied on immunoSEQ multiplex PCR, and the TCRdb table lists in-frame clones only, not all of them. The sample includes 100,000 to 150,000 clones, 74% of them seen just once. In the case of this clone: What it recognizes is unknown.

Source material: PBMCs. This receptor was identified in a male donor in good health and CMV-seronegative.

The CDR3 DNA sequence: TGTGCCAGCAGCTTAGGGGGAGGGCCGGGAGATACGCAGTATTTT. This gives the protein CASSLGGGPGDTQYF. The V call is TRBV7-3, the J call TRBJ2-3; 7 bases are a match to TRBD2. This CDR3 spans 15 amino acids. V was pared by 2 bases and J by 5 bases, with 7 bases of the junction left unmatched. Germline assignment: CDR1 SGHTA and CDR2 FQGTGA.